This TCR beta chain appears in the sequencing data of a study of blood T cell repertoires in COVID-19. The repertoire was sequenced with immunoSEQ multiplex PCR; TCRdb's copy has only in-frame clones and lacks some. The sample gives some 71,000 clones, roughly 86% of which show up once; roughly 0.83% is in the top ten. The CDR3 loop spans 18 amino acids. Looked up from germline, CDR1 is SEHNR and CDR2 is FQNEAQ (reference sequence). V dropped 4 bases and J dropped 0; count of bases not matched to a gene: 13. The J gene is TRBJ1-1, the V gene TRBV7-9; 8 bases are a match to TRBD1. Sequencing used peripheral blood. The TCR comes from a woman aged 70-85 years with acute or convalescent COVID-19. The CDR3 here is CASSSINTGGRLNTEAFF. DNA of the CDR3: TGTGCCAGCAGCTCTATCAATACAGGGGGTCGCCTGAACACTGAAGCTTTCTTT. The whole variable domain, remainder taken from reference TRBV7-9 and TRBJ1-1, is DTGVSQNPRHKITKRGQNVTFRCDPISEHNRLYWYRQTLGQGPEFLTYFQNEAQLEKSRLLSDRFSAERPKGSFSTLEIQRTEQGDSAMYLCASSSINTGGRLNTEAFFGQGTRLTVV.